This TCR beta chain was found in a study of cytomegalovirus exposure and HLA in healthy donors. PCR primers comprised 60 Vbeta and 13 Jbeta primers. The protocol was immunoSEQ multiplex PCR, while the TCRdb copy is restricted to in-frame clones and leaves out a portion. Of 65,000 to 95,000 clones in the sample, roughly 82% were seen once. Per germline, CDR1 MNHEY and CDR2 SMNVEV (reference sequence). CDR3 length: 12 amino acids. Trimming pared 2 bases from V and 10 bases from J, leaving 9 bases between. The chain links TRBV27 to TRBJ2-1, with D perhaps TRBD2 (5 bases). Sequenced sample: PBMCs. The sequence came from a man aged 65 to 85 in good health and CMV-seronegative. The CDR3 spells CASSLGSGEQFF. For the CDR3, the DNA is TGTGCCAGCAGTTTAGGGTCGGGGGAGCAGTTCTTC.